The rows below give T cell receptor beta chains drawn from one sample of a study of T cells after yellow fever vaccination. One entry per CDR3 protein, called by TCRdb with MiXCR from the 5' RACE reads. The sample records about 30,000 distinct CDR3 sequences, roughly 5.9% being singletons. Source: PBMCs, either bulk or a sorted T-cell subset (CD4+, CD8+, memory, or dextramer-sorted; not recorded which), taken on the day of the yellow fever booster vaccination. The origin of the receptors is a young man who received the YFV17D yellow fever vaccine. CDR3s include the opening cysteine and the closing phenylalanine or tryptophan. D genes are given only for firm matches. A row's size may be missing; if present it is once, few, many or a size class.

>TRBD2|TRBV6-2/TRBV6-3|TRBJ2-5|few
TGTGCCAGCAGTTACTCGAAATTAGGCGGGAGATCCTTCCGGGAGACCCAGTACTTC
CASSYSKLGGRSFRETQYF
>TRBD1|TRBV5-6|TRBJ2-3|few
TGTGCCAGCAGCTCTACAGGGGGCTTGAGTGATACGCAGTATTTT
CASSSTGGLSDTQYF
>TRBD1|TRBV7-9|TRBJ1-2|-
TGTGCCAGCCACGCAGGGGGACAGGGTGGCTACACCTTC
CASHAGGQGGYTF
>-|TRBV11-2|TRBJ2-7|many
TGTGCCAGCAGCCCAGGGACCCTCGCCTCCTACGAGCAGTACTTC
CASSPGTLASYEQYF
>TRBD1|TRBV7-9|TRBJ1-2|many
TGTGCCAGCAGCTCAACCTGGGACAGGGGGCCGGTTGGCTACACCTTC
CASSSTWDRGPVGYTF
>-|TRBV3-1|TRBJ1-1|many
TGTGCCAGCAGCCAAGAAAATAGGGGTGTGGCTGAAGCTTTCTTT
CASSQENRGVAEAFF
>-|TRBV30|TRBJ1-2|few
TGTGCCTGGAGACGATCGGGGGGGATGCTCTATGGCTACACCTTC
CAWRRSGGMLYGYTF
>TRBD1|TRBV4-2|TRBJ1-2|few
TGTGCCAGCAGCCAAGTTACAGGACAGGGGGCTAGCCCTGGCTACACCTTC
CASSQVTGQGASPGYTF
>TRBD2|TRBV20-1|TRBJ2-5|many
TGCAGTGCTAGCTCATCGGGCGGGAGTTCCGAGACCCAGTACTTC
CSASSSGGSSETQYF
>TRBD2|TRBV23-1|TRBJ2-1|-
TGCGCCAGCAGTCAATCAGGGCCGGGACTAGCGGACATTAGCTCCTACAATGAGCAGTTCTTC
CASSQSGPGLADISSYNEQFF
>TRBD1|TRBV30|TRBJ2-1|-
TGTGCCTGGAATCCCGGACAGGGAAAGCAGTTCTTC
CAWNPGQGKQFF
>-|TRBV28|TRBJ2-4|many
TGTGCCAGCAGTTACCCGGGGACACTTAAAAACATTCAGTACTTC
CASSYPGTLKNIQYF
>-|TRBV11-2|TRBJ1-2|few
TGTGCCAGCAGCACCACGGGGAGATATGGCTACACCTTC
CASSTTGRYGYTF
>-|TRBV7-2|TRBJ2-1|many
TGTGCCAGCAGCCCACCGGAAAAGGGGAGCTCCTACAATGAGCAGTTCTTC
CASSPPEKGSSYNEQFF
>-|TRBV5-5|TRBJ1-4|many
TGTGCCAGCAGCTTGAGACTGGAACAGACCTATGAAAAACTGTTTTTT
CASSLRLEQTYEKLFF
>TRBD2|TRBV20-1|TRBJ2-1|-
TGCTGTGCTAGAGAACCCGGACTAGCTCCCAATGGTGAGCAGTTCTTC
CCAREPGLAPNGEQFF
>-|TRBV7-7|TRBJ2-1|few
TGTGCCAGCAGCTCAACCGGGACAACGAGCAATGAGCAGTTCTTC
CASSSTGTTSNEQFF
>TRBD1|TRBV10-3|TRBJ1-2|many
TGTGCCATCAGTGAGAGACGGGACAGCCACTATGGCTACACCTTC
CAISERRDSHYGYTF
>-|TRBV6-1|TRBJ2-5|-
TGTGCCAGCAGTCCGACCCGCAGGGTTATTCAAGAGACCCAGTACTTC
CASSPTRRVIQETQYF
>-|TRBV4-1|TRBJ2-7|many
TGCGCCAGCAGCCAAGCCCTCGGCGGGCCGGACGAGCAGTACTTC
CASSQALGGPDEQYF
>-|TRBV20-1|TRBJ2-7|few
TGCAGTGCTGGGGGCGGGCGAGGCTACGAGCAGTACTTC
CSAGGGRGYEQYF
>-|TRBV3-1|TRBJ2-7|many
TGTGCCAGCAGCCAAGGGTCGGAGCAGTACTTC
CASSQGSEQYF
>TRBD1|TRBV5-1|TRBJ1-5|many
TGCGCCAGCAGCTTTGAGGCAGGGGGAAACCAGCCCCAGCATTTT
CASSFEAGGNQPQHF
>-|TRBV7-2|TRBJ2-5|many
TGTGCCAGCAGCTTTGGAGGAAAGGAGACCCAGTACTTC
CASSFGGKETQYF
>TRBD2|TRBV5-1|TRBJ2-2|few
TGCGCCAGCAACAGAGCGGGAGACCCCACCGGGGAGCTGTTTTTT
CASNRAGDPTGELFF
>TRBD1|TRBV19|TRBJ1-2|-
TGTGCCAGTATCTTACAGGGGGGACAAAACTATGGCTACACCTTC
CASILQGGQNYGYTF
>-|TRBV5-4|TRBJ2-5|few
TGTGCCAGCAGCTTATCTCCGGGAGTACAAGAGACCCAGTACTTC
CASSLSPGVQETQYF
>-|TRBV11-2|TRBJ2-3|-
TGTGCCAGCAGCTTTGGCGGCAGGAATCATGATACGCAGTATTTT
CASSFGGRNHDTQYF
>-|TRBV6-2/TRBV6-3|TRBJ2-4|many
TGTGCCAGCAGTTACTCGACTCTAGCCAAAAACATTCAGTACTTC
CASSYSTLAKNIQYF
>TRBD1|TRBV15|TRBJ2-7|many
TGTGCCACCAGCAGGTCAGGGGGAAATACCTACGAGCAGTACTTC
CATSRSGGNTYEQYF
>-|TRBV12-3/TRBV12-4|TRBJ2-7|many
TGTGCCAGCAGTCGATTCGCCCGGGACAACTACGAGCAGTACTTC
CASSRFARDNYEQYF
>TRBD1|TRBV20-1|TRBJ1-4|many
TGCAGTGCCGCTTGGACAGGGGATAATGAAAAACTGTTTTTT
CSAAWTGDNEKLFF
>-|TRBV11-2|TRBJ2-2|many
TGTGCCAGCAGCCTTAGTGGGGTCACCGGGGAGCTGTTTTTT
CASSLSGVTGELFF
>-|TRBV5-1|TRBJ2-5|many
TGCGCCAGCAGCTTGGTAGGGTCGGGGACCCAGTACTTC
CASSLVGSGTQYF
>TRBD2|TRBV7-9|TRBJ2-3|-
TGTGCCAGCAGCTCCCCCTTTCGAGCGGGAAACTCAGATACGCAGTATTTT
CASSSPFRAGNSDTQYF
>TRBD2|TRBV5-6|TRBJ2-1|many
TGTGCCAGCAGCGGAGCGGGAGGGCAGGATGAGCAGTTCTTC
CASSGAGGQDEQFF
>-|TRBV14|TRBJ2-5|-
TGTGCCAGCAGCCAAGAGTGGTCTAAGTCGGCGGAGGCTCAAGAGACCCAGTACTTC
CASSQEWSKSAEAQETQYF
>-|TRBV4-3|TRBJ2-7|-
TGCGCCAGCAGCCAAGACGGCCGGACTCCATACGAGCAGTACTTC
CASSQDGRTPYEQYF
>-|TRBV7-2|TRBJ2-3|many
TGTGCCAGCAGCTTAGTGGGTAGCGAAATCACAGATACGCAGTATTTT
CASSLVGSEITDTQYF
>-|TRBV30|TRBJ2-5|-
TGTGCCTGGAGAAAGGGGGGAGAGACCCAGTACTTC
CAWRKGGETQYF
>-|TRBV12-3/TRBV12-4|TRBJ1-4|few
TGTGCCAGCAGAAACGACGCTGTCTTGGATGAAAAACTGTTTTTT
CASRNDAVLDEKLFF
>-|TRBV9|TRBJ2-5|-
TGTGCCAGCAGCCCGGGACTCAACACCCCAGAGACCCAGTACTTC
CASSPGLNTPETQYF
>-|TRBV6-2/TRBV6-3|TRBJ2-7|many
TGTGCCAGCAACTCCAGGGTTTACGAGCAGTACTTC
CASNSRVYEQYF
>TRBD2|TRBV6-5|TRBJ2-3|-
TGTGCCAGCAGTTACTCCCTCGGAGCGGGAGGCCGGGATACGCAGTATTTT
CASSYSLGAGGRDTQYF
>TRBD2|TRBV7-9|TRBJ2-5|medium-sized
TGTGCCAGCAGCTTGAGCGGGACCCTGGAAGAGACCCAGTACTTC
CASSLSGTLEETQYF
>-|TRBV7-7|TRBJ2-5|many
TGTGCTAGCAGCTTAGCCGGACAGCAAGAGACCCAGTACTTC
CASSLAGQQETQYF
>TRBD2|TRBV6-2/TRBV6-3|TRBJ2-1|-
TGTGCCAGCAGCCCGGGACTAGAATACAATGAGCAGTTCTTC
CASSPGLEYNEQFF
>TRBD2|TRBV20-1|TRBJ2-1|few
TGCAGTGCTAGAGGGACTAGCGGATACAATGAGCAGTTCTTC
CSARGTSGYNEQFF
>-|TRBV5-1|TRBJ2-3|many
TGCGCCAGCAAGCAGGGGAACACAGATACGCAGTATTTT
CASKQGNTDTQYF
>-|TRBV5-1|TRBJ1-2|many
TGCGCCAGCAGCTTGACCCAGGGAGCCACTAACTATGGCTACACCTTC
CASSLTQGATNYGYTF
>-|TRBV25-1|TRBJ2-7|-
TGTGCCAGCAGTGATCGTAGGACGGTTGCAGGTTACGAGCAGTACTTC
CASSDRRTVAGYEQYF